This TCR beta chain was recovered during a study of shared clonotypes between healthy human individuals. Points from the study as a whole: All-four-donor shared clonotypes had higher generation probabilities than non-shared clonotypes did.

Sorted-subset replicate PCR reactions contained approximately 190 ng DNA, corresponding to some 29,000 T cell genomes. Some clones are missing from TCRdb's copy, which holds only in-frame ones; the method was immunoSEQ multiplex PCR. The table lists under 650,000 clones, about 96% of them singletons, with 0.05% to 0.07% in the top ten. All the donors were Caucasian adults who lived in Nashville, Tennessee. CD45RA-negative memory and CD45RA+ naive subsets were split from the CD4+ cells. A remark on this clone: What it recognizes is unknown.

The germline V and J ends were trimmed by 5 bases and 0 bases, with 14 bases remaining between them. The CDR3 runs 16 residues. Germline CDR1 and CDR2: SEHNR and FQNEAQ (reference sequence). The sequenced sample was naive CD4+ T cells sorted from blood. Described subset: CD45RA+ positively selected. The chain links TRBV7-9 to TRBJ2-1; a weak D match, TRBD1 (6 bases). This TCR came from a woman younger than 45 in good health. Here the CDR3 DNA reads TGTGCCAGCAGCCCGAGACAGGCTAGCTCCTACAATGAGCAGTTCTTC. Translating gives CASSPRQASSYNEQFF.